The subject of this entry is one TCR beta chain. The data belong to a study of T-cell reconstitution after alpha-beta-depleted transplantation in children. This sample's TCRbeta library carried unique molecular identifier barcodes. TCRdb itself ran the PCR reads through MiXCR, one entry per CDR3 protein. Of a few hundred thousand distinct CDR3 sequences in the sample, about a fifth are singletons; the top ten hold 3.5% to 4%. Germline assignment: CDR1 MDHEN and CDR2 SYDVKM. The CDR3 is 15 amino acids. V gave up 5 bases and J gave up 2 bases, with 10 bases separating them. This receptor was obtained from a human donor who donated a stem cell graft to a child with acute myeloid leukemia. Sequencing used PBMCs from the stem cell graft donor, obtained from the stem cell graft. The chain employs TRBV28 and TRBJ2-6; D perhaps matches TRBD1 (5 bases). The CDR3 protein is CASSIGAAGANVLTF. CDR3 sequence (DNA): TGTGCCAGCAGTATAGGGGCGGCTGGGGCCAACGTCCTGACTTTC.